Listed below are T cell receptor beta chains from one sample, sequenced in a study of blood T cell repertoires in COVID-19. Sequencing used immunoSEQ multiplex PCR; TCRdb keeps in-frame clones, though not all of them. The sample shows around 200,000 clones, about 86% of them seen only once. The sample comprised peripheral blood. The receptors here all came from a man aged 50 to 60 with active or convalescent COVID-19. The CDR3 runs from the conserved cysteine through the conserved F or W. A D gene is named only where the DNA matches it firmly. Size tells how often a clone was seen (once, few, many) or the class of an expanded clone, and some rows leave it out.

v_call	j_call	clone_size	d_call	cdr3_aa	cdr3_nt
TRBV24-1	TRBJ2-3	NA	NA	CATSASEGWGTDTQYF	TGTGCCACCAGTGCTTCGGAGGGCTGGGGCACAGATACGCAGTATTTT
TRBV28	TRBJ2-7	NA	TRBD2	CASRGTRSSYEQYF	TGTGCCAGCAGAGGGACTAGATCGTCCTACGAGCAGTACTTC
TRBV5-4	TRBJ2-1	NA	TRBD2	CASSYVGLAMDEQFF	TGTGCCAGCAGTTATGTGGGACTAGCGATGGATGAGCAGTTCTTC
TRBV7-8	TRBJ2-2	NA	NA	CASSRLVGVTNTGELFF	TGTGCCAGCAGCCGACTCGTCGGGGTTACGAACACCGGGGAGCTGTTTTTT
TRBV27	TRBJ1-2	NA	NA	CASSFKVQGGGYTF	TGTGCCAGCAGTTTCAAGGTACAGGGTGGGGGCTACACCTTC
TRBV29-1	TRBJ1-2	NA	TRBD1	CSVPGDRGGYTF	TGCAGCGTTCCCGGGGACAGGGGTGGCTACACCTTC
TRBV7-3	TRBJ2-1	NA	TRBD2	CASSPGLAGVNEQFF	TGTGCCAGCAGCCCGGGACTAGCGGGAGTAAATGAGCAGTTCTTC
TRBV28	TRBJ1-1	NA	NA	CASSLGPGVNTEAFF	TGTGCCAGCAGTTTAGGGCCGGGGGTGAACACTGAAGCTTTCTTT
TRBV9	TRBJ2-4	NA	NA	CASSPDVGGSYIQYF	TGTGCCAGCAGCCCCGACGTTGGGGGCAGTTACATTCAGTACTTC
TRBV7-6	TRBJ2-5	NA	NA	CASSLGSSGAETQYF	TGTGCCAGCAGCCTAGGTTCTAGTGGCGCCGAGACCCAGTACTTC
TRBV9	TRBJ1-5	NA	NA	CASSLTSGYNQPQHF	TGTGCCAGCAGCTTAACCTCAGGTTACAATCAGCCCCAGCATTTT
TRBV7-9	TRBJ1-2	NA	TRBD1	CASSLGDSPNYGYTF	TGTGCCAGCAGCTTAGGGGACAGCCCTAACTATGGCTACACCTTC
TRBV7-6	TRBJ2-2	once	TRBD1	CASSAQTGAHGELFF	TGTGCCAGCAGCGCGCAGACAGGGGCCCACGGGGAGCTGTTTTTT
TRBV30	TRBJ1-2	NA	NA	CAWSVQGLRGYTF	TGTGCCTGGAGTGTACAGGGCCTAAGAGGCTACACCTTC
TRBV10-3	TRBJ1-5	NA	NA	CAISDPGRGNQPQHF	TGTGCCATCAGTGATCCAGGTAGGGGGAATCAGCCCCAGCATTTT
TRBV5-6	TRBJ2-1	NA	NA	CASSTAGPYNEQFF	TGTGCCAGCAGTACCGCTGGGCCCTACAATGAGCAGTTCTTC
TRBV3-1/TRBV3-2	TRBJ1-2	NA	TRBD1	CASRARTGPYGYTF	TGTGCCAGCAGGGCTCGGACAGGGCCGTATGGCTACACCTTC
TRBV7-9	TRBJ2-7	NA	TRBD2	CASSLAGLAGGNHEQYF	TGTGCCAGCAGCTTAGCGGGTCTAGCGGGGGGGAACCACGAGCAGTACTTC
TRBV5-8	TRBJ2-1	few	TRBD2	CASSSGLAGGNEQFF	TGTGCCAGCAGCTCCGGACTAGCGGGAGGCAATGAGCAGTTCTTC
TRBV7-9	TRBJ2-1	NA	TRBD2	CASSLGGTSGRGQFF	TGTGCCAGCAGCTTAGGAGGGACTAGCGGGCGTGGGCAGTTCTTC
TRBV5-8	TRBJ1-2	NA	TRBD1	CASSEGQAGYGYTF	TGTGCCAGCAGTGAGGGACAGGCCGGCTATGGCTACACCTTC
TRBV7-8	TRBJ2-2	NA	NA	CASSRPELGPSTGELFF	TGTGCCAGCAGCCGACCGGAGCTCGGCCCCAGCACCGGGGAGCTGTTTTTT
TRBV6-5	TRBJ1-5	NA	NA	CASSYGQLDSNQPQHF	TGTGCCAGCAGTTACGGACAGCTAGATAGCAATCAGCCCCAGCATTTT
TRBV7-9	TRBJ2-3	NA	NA	CASNRVTDTQYF	TGTGCCTCCAACAGGGTCACAGATACGCAGTATTTT
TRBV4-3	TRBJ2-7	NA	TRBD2	CASSQDGRGEQYF	TGCGCCAGCAGCCAAGATGGGAGGGGCGAGCAGTACTTC
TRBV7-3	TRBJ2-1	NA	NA	CASSLGQGLNEQFF	TGTGCCAGCAGCTTAGGCCAGGGTCTCAATGAGCAGTTCTTC
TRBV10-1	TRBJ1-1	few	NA	CASKPGAAFF	TGCGCCAGCAAGCCGGGAGCCGCTTTCTTT
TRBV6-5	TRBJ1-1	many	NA	CACCRVLNTEAFF	TGTGCCTGCTGCCGGGTACTGAACACTGAAGCTTTCTTT
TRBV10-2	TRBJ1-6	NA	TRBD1	CASTRDRVNSPLHF	TGCGCCAGCACCAGGGACAGGGTTAATTCACCCCTCCACTTT
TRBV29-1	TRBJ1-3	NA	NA	CSAREQSGNTIYF	TGCAGCGCTCGTGAACAGTCTGGAAACACCATATATTTT
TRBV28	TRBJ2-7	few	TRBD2	CASSLTGGSYEQYF	TGTGCCAGCAGTTTGACGGGGGGGTCGTACGAGCAGTACTTC
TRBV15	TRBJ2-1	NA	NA	CATVRGYGESSYNEQFF	TGTGCCACGGTCCGGGGGTACGGGGAAAGCTCCTACAATGAGCAGTTCTTC
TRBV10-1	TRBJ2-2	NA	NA	CASSENLGGRAGELFF	TGCGCCAGCAGTGAGAATCTGGGGGGGCGTGCCGGGGAGCTGTTTTTT
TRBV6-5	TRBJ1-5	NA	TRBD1	CASTLTGSNQPQHF	TGTGCCAGCACCCTGACAGGGTCTAATCAGCCCCAGCATTTT
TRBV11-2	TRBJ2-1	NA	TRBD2	CASSLSGGSNEQFF	TGTGCCAGCAGCTTAAGCGGGGGGTCAAATGAGCAGTTCTTC
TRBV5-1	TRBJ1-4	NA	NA	CASSLGQNEKLFF	TGCGCCAGCAGCCTCGGACAGAATGAAAAACTGTTTTTT
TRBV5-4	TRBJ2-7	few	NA	CASSLGQANYEQYF	TGTGCCAGCAGCTTGGGGCAGGCCAACTACGAGCAGTACTTC
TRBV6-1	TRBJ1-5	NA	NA	CASSDPRGSGQPQHF	TGTGCCAGCAGTGACCCTCGGGGTTCGGGGCAGCCCCAGCATTTT
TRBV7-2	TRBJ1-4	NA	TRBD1	CASSLGQGAGEKLFF	TGTGCCAGCAGCTTAGGGCAGGGGGCAGGAGAAAAACTGTTTTTT
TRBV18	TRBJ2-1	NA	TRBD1	CASSPGTGPASGEQFF	TGTGCCAGCTCACCTGGGACAGGGCCTGCCAGCGGTGAGCAGTTCTTC
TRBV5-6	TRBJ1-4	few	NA	CASSFFDIGQNEKLFF	TGTGCCAGCAGCTTTTTTGACATTGGCCAGAATGAAAAACTGTTTTTT
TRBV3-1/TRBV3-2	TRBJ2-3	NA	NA	CASLSSTDTQYF	TGTGCCAGTCTGTCTAGCACAGATACGCAGTATTTT
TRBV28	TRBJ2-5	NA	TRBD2	CASSLPPFIGREWLSEETQYF	TGTGCCAGCAGTTTACCCCCTTTTATCGGGAGGGAATGGCTTTCGGAAGAGACCCAGTACTTC
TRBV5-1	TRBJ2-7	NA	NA	CASSWGGEQYF	TGCGCCAGCAGCTGGGGCGGCGAGCAGTACTTC
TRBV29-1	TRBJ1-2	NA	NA	CSAAGLANYGYTF	TGCAGCGCCGCAGGGTTAGCTAACTATGGCTACACCTTC
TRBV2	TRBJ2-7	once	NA	CASSSGTPAYYEQYF	TGTGCCAGCAGCTCCGGGACACCGGCCTACTACGAGCAGTACTTC